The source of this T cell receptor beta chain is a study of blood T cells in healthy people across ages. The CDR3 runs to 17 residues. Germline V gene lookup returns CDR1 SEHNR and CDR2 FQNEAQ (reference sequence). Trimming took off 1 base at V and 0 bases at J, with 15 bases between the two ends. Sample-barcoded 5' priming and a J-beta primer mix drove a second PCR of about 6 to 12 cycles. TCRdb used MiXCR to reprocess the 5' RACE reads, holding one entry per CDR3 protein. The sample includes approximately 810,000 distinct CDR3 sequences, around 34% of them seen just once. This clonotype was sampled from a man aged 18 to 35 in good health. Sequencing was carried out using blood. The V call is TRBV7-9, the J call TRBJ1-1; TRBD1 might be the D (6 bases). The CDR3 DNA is TGTGCCAGCAGCTTAGTGGGGGCGGCAGGGATGAACACTGAAGCTTTCTTT. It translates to CASSLVGAAGMNTEAFF.